Presented here are 11 T cell receptor beta chains from one specimen sequenced in a study of early T cells in non-severe SARS-CoV-2 infection. MiXCR, run by TCRdb on the 5' RACE reads, gives a single entry per CDR3 protein. The data contain 95,000 to 100,000 distinct CDR3 sequences, 11% of them singletons. The specimen sequenced was whole blood. The receptors come from an adult who was a healthcare worker with PCR-confirmed SARS-CoV-2 infection or an uninfected control (not recorded which).

The CDR3 loop reads CASSLSNGGRNTEAFF. The CDR3 region has the DNA TGTGCCAGCAGCTTGAGTAACGGGGGGCGAAACACTGAAGCTTTCTTT. The V call is TRBV7-2, the J call TRBJ1-1; D may be TRBD1 (6 bases). Germline V gives CDR1 SGHTA, CDR2 FQGNSA. The CDR3 length is 16 residues. V dropped 3 bases and J dropped 2 bases, with 16 bases sitting between them.

This clonotype was picked up many times. A junction boundary mismatches the germline segment, possibly from a read error. The J gene is TRBJ2-3, the V gene TRBV10-3; D gene ambiguous. From germline, CDR1 is ENHRY and CDR2 SYGVKD. The CDR3 covers 17 residues. The CDR3: CAISEEGRVQTPDTQYF. The CDR3 nucleotides read TGTGCCATCAGTGAGGAAGGAAGGGTTCAGACCCCAGATACGCAATATTTT.

This chain connects TRBV5-1 to TRBJ2-3; 7 bases map to TRBD2. The CDR3 spans 16 residues. Germline V lookup: CDR1 SGHRS, CDR2 YFSETQ. V trimming: 0 bases; J trimming: 2 bases; junction bases outside the gene matches: 6. CDR3 coding DNA: TGCGCCAGCAGCTTGGGAAGCGGGGCACTCACAGATACGCAGTATTTT. The encoded protein is CASSLGSGALTDTQYF. Full variable domain (outside the CDR3, taken from reference TRBV5-1 and TRBJ2-3): KAGVTQTPRYLIKTRGQQVTLSCSPISGHRSVSWYQQTPGQGLQFLFEYFSETQRNKGNFPGRFSGRQFSNSRSEMNVSTLELGDSALYLCASSLGSGALTDTQYFGPGTRLTVL.

This sequence joins TRBV6-5 and TRBJ1-3; TRBD1 matches at 8 bases. Germline trimming cut 6 bases from V and 4 bases from J; bases unmatched to any gene: 8. CDR1 MNHEY and CDR2 SVGAGI come from the germline V gene. The CDR3 covers 15 residues. CDR3 coding DNA: TGTGCCAGCAGGCCGCAGGGGGCGTCAGGAAACACCATATATTTT. The encoded protein is CASRPQGASGNTIYF.

This clonotype showed up many times. The chain employs TRBV28 and TRBJ2-5; TRBD2 might be the D (7 bases). Germline assignment: CDR1 MDHEN and CDR2 SYDVKM. V was trimmed by 1 base and J by 9 bases, leaving 30 bases between them. The CDR3 is 19 amino acids. CDR3: CASSLLRPFWGGPESSQYF. CDR3 sequence (DNA): TGTGCCAGCAGTTTATTGAGGCCCTTCTGGGGGGGGCCTGAATCGTCCCAGTACTTC.

This clonotype was recorded many times. The chain combines TRBV6-6 with TRBJ2-3; 15 nucleotides line up with TRBD2. CDR1 is MNHNY and CDR2 is SVGAGI in the germline V gene (reference sequence). The ends lost 0 bases at V and 0 bases at J; junction bases unmatched: 1. The CDR3 has 18 residues. CDR3 DNA: TGTGCCAGCAGTTACTCCGGGACTAGCGGGAGGAGCACAGATACGCAGTATTTT. Translation: CASSYSGTSGRSTDTQYF.

This clonotype was seen at least ten times. The J gene is TRBJ2-2, the V gene TRBV20-1; no definite D call. The CDR3 is 14 residues long. The germline V and J ends were trimmed by 4 bases and 0 bases, with 9 bases remaining between them. Germline lookup yields CDR1 DFQATT and CDR2 SNEGSKA (reference sequence). The CDR3 DNA follows: TGCAGTGCTAAAACTGGCGCGAACACCGGGGAGCTGTTTTTT. Protein product: CSAKTGANTGELFF.

This clonotype was seen many times. V and J are TRBV12-3 or TRBV12-4 and TRBJ2-1; a weak D match, TRBD2 (6 bases). This CDR3 spans 13 amino acids. V was shortened by 3 bases and J by 13 bases, with 16 bases between the two germline ends. The CDR3 is CASSLGPLAVQFF. For the CDR3, the DNA is TGTGCCAGCAGTTTGGGCCCCTTAGCGGTCCAGTTCTTC.

This clonotype was counted ten times or more. V is TRBV2 and J is TRBJ1-3; 8 nucleotides line up with TRBD1. Per germline, CDR1 SNHLY and CDR2 FYNNEI. This CDR3 comprises 14 residues. V was clipped by 6 bases and J by 4 bases; unmatched bases: 5. The CDR3 bases are TGTGCCAGCAGCGAACAGGGGGGCGGAAACACCATATATTTT. It encodes CASSEQGGGNTIYF.

V gene TRBV7-2 combines with J gene TRBJ1-1; D unclear. CDR3 length: 13 residues. Per germline, CDR1 SGHTA and CDR2 FQGNSA. The germline V and J ends were trimmed by 3 bases and 1 base, with 6 bases remaining between them. The DNA for the CDR3 is TGTGCCAGCAGCTTTGGGTCGAACACTGAAGCTTTCTTT. Its protein product is CASSFGSNTEAFF.

The V gene is TRBV5-5, the J gene TRBJ1-2, with 8 bases fitting TRBD1. With 4 bases clipped from V and 6 bases from J, the junction kept 5 bases outside the gene matches. The CDR3 spans 13 residues. CDR1 and CDR2 from the germline V gene are SGHKS and YYEKEE (reference sequence). CDR3 sequence: CASSHGQGDGYTF. The CDR3 DNA follows: TGTGCCAGCAGCCATGGACAGGGAGATGGCTACACCTTC.